This T cell receptor (beta chain) was profiled in a study of CD8+CD57+ T cells in acquired aplastic anemia. Study information: Yields of DNA that came from sorted CD4+ and CD8+ cells averaged approximately 3.2 ug. Whole-study results and caveats: Controls did not differ significantly from patients in CD8+ Simpson's diversity.

Individuals selected for sequencing had exhibited CD8+CD57+ cell expansion on flow cytometry. Each of the patients presented with severe acquired aplastic anemia. There was no therapy given to any patient before the blood sampling took place. Profiles of TCR beta VDJ and CDR3 were generated from a genomic DNA template. One entry per CDR3 protein, called by TCRdb with MiXCR from the reads. This repertoire shows around 190,000 distinct CDR3 sequences, about 44% found once; its top ten account for roughly 13%. Germline V gene data show CDR1 as MNHNS and CDR2 as SASEGT. The trim removed 5 bases at V and 1 base at J, leaving 9 bases unmatched. The CDR3 loop spans 16 amino acids. This clonotype was observed a handful of times. The antigen remains undetermined.

This chain uses TRBV6-1 with TRBJ2-3, with 7 positions matching TRBD2. The sequenced sample consisted of sorted CD4+, CD8+, or CD8+CD57+ T cells (not recorded which) from PBMCs. The clonotype originates from a human donor with aplastic anemia. The CDR3 spells CASSPTWGGGTDTQYF. The DNA for the CDR3 is TGTGCCAGCAGTCCCACCTGGGGGGGGGGCACAGATACGCAGTATTTT.